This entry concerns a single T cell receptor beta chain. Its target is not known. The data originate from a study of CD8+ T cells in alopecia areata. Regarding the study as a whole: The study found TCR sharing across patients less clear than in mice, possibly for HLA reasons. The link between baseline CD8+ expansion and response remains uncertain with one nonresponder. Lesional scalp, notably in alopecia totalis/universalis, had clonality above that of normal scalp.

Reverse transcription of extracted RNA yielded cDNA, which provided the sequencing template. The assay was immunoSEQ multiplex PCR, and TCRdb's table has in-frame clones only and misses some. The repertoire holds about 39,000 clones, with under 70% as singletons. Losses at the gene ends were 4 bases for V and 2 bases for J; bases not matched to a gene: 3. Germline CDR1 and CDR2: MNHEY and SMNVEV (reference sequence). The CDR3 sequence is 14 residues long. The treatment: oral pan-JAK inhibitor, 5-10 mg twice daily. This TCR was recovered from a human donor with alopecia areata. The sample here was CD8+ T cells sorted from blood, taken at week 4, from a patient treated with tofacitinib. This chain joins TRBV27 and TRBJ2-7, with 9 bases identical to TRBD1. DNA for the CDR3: TGTGCCAGCAGTTCGGGACAGGGACCCTACGAGCAGTACTTC. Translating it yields CASSSGQGPYEQYF.